This T cell receptor (beta chain) was profiled in a study of CD8 T cells in Susac syndrome. Reverse transcription used roughly 0.5 to 1 ug RNA and random hexamers. TCRdb passed the immunoSEQ multiplex PCR reads through MiXCR, listing each CDR3 protein once. The sample records about 200,000 distinct CDR3 sequences, more than 90% being singletons. The V gene end was trimmed by 1 base and the J gene end by 4 bases; junction bases not matched to a gene: 4. The germline CDR1 and CDR2 sequences are DFQATT and SNEGSKA (reference sequence). CDR3 length: 15 residues. This receptor was obtained from a human donor with multiple sclerosis. The sequenced material came from CD4+ T cells from PBMCs. J is TRBJ2-1 and V is TRBV20-1, with 10 bases matching TRBD1. CDR3 sequence reads: CSARGQGAVYNEQFF. The CDR3, as DNA: TGCAGTGCTAGAGGACAGGGGGCTGTTTACAATGAGCAGTTCTTC.